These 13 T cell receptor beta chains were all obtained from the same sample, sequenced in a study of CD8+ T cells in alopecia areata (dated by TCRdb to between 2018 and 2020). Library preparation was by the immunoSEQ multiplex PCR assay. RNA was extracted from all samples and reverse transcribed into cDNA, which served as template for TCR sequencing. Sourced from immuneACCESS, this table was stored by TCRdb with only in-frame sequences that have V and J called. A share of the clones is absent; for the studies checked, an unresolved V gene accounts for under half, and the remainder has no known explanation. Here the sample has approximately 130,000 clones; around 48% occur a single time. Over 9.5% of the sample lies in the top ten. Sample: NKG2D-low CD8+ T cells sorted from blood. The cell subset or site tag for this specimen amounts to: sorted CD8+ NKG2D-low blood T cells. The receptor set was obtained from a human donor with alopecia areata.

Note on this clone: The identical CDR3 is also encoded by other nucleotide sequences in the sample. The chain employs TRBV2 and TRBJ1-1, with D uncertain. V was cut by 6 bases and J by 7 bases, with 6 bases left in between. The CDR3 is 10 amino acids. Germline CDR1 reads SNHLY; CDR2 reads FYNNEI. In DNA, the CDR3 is TGTGCCAGCAGGGGAGTTGAAGCTTTCTTT. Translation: CASRGVEAFF. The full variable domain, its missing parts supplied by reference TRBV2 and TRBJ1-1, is EPEVTQTPSHQVTQMGQEVILRCVPISNHLYFYWYRQILGQKVEFLVSFYNNEISEKSEIFDDQFSVERPDGSNFTLKIRSTKLEDSAMYFCASRGVEAFFGQGTRLTVV.

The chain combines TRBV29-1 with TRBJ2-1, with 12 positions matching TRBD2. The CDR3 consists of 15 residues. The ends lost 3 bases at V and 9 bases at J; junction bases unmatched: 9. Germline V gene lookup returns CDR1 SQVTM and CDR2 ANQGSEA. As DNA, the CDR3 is TGCAGCGTTGAGGCTAGCGGGAGGGATGGGTCTGAGCAGTTCTTC. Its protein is CSVEASGRDGSEQFF.

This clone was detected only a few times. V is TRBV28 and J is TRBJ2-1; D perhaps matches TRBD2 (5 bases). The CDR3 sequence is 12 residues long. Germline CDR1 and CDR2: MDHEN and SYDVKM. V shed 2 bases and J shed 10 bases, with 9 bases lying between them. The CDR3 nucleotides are TGTGCCAGCAGTTTAGAGGGAAGCGAGCAGTTCTTC. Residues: CASSLEGSEQFF.

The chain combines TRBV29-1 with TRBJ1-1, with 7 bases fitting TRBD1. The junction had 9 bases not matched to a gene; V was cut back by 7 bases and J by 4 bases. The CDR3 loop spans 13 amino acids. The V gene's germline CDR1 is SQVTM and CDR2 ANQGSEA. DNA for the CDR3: TGCAGCGCTCCGGGACAGCGGGCCACTGAAGCTTTCTTT. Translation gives CSAPGQRATEAFF.

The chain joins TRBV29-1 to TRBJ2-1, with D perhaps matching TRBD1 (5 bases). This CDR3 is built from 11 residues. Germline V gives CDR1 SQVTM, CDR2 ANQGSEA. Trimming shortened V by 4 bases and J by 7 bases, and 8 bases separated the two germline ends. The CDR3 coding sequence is TGCAGCGTTGGGGGCTGGAATGAGCAGTTCTTC. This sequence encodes CSVGGWNEQFF.

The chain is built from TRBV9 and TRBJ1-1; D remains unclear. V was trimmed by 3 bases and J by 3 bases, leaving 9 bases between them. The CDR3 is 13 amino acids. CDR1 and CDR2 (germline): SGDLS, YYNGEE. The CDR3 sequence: CASSGLNDTEAFF. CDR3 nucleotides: TGTGCCAGCAGCGGCCTCAACGACACTGAAGCTTTCTTT.

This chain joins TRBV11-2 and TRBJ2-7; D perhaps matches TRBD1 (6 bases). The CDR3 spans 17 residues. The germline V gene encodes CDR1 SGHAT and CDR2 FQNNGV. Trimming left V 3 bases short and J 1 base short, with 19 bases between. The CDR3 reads CASSLGGSWDNSYEQYF. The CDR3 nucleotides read TGTGCCAGCAGCTTGGGCGGGTCGTGGGACAATTCCTACGAGCAGTACTTC.

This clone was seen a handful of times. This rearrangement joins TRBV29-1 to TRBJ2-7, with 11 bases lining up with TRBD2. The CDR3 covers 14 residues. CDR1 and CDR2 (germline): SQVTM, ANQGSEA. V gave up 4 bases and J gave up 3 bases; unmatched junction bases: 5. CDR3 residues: CSVVSGLADYEQYF. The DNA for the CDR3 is TGCAGCGTTGTTTCGGGACTAGCGGACTACGAGCAGTACTTC.

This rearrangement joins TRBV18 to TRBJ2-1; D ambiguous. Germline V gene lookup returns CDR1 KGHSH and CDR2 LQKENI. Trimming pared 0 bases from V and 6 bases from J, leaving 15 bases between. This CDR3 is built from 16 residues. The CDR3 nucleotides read TGTGCCAGCTCACCACCGGTGTTGGGTCTACCCAATGAGCAGTTCTTC. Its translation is CASSPPVLGLPNEQFF.

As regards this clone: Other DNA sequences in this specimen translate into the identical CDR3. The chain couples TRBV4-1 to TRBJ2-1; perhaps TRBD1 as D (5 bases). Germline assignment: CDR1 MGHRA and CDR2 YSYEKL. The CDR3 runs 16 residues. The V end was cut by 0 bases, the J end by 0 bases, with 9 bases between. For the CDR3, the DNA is TGCGCCAGCAGCCAAGATCCAGGGAACTCCTACAATGAGCAGTTCTTC. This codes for CASSQDPGNSYNEQFF.

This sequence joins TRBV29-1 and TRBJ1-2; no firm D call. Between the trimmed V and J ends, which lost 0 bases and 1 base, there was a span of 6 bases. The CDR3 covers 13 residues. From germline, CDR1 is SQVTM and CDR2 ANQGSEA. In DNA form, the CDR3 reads TGCAGCGTTGAAGATTCCCGTAACTATGGCTACACCTTC. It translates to CSVEDSRNYGYTF.

The CDR3 spells CASSLGGSSYEQYF. In DNA form, the CDR3 reads TGTGCCAGCAGCTTGGGAGGGAGCTCCTACGAGCAGTACTTC. The chain links TRBV5-6 to TRBJ2-7; tentatively, D is TRBD2 (5 bases). Germline-derived CDR1 and CDR2 are SGHDT and YYEEEE. Between the trimmed V and J ends, which lost 0 bases and 0 bases, there was a span of 7 bases. The length of the CDR3 is 14 residues.

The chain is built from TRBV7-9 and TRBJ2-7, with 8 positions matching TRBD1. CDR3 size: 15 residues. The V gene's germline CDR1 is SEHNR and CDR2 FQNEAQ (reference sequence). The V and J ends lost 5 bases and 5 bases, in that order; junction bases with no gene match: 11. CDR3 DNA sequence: TGTGCCAGCAGCAGCGAGGTGACAGGGGCCAACGAGCAGTACTTC. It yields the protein CASSSEVTGANEQYF.